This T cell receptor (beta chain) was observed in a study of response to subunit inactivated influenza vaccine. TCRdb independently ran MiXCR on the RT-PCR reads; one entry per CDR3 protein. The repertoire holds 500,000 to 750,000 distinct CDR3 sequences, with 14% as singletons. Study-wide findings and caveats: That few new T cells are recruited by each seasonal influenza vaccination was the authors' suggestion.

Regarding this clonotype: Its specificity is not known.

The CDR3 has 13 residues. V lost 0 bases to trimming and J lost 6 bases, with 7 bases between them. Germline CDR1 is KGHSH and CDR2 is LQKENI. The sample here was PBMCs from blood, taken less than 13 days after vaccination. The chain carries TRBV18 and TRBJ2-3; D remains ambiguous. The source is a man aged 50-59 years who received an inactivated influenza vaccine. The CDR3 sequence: CASSPPVSDTQYF. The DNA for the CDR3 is TGTGCCAGCTCACCACCGGTCAGCGATACGCAGTATTTT.